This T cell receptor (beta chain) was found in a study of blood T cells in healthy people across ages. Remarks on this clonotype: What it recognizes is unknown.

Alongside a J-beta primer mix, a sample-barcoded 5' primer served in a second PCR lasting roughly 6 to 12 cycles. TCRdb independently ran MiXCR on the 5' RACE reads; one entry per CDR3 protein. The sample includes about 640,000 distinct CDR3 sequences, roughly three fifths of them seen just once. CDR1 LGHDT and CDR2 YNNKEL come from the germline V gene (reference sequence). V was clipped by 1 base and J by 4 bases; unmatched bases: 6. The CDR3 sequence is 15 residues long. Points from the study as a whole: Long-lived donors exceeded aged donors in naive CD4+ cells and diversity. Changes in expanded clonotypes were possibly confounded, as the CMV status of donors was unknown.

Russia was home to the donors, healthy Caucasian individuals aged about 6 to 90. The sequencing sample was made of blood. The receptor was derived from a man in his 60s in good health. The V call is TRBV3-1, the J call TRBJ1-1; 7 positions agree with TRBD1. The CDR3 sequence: CASSQGTGFVTEAFF. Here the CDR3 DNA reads TGTGCCAGCAGCCAAGGGACAGGTTTTGTCACTGAAGCTTTCTTT.